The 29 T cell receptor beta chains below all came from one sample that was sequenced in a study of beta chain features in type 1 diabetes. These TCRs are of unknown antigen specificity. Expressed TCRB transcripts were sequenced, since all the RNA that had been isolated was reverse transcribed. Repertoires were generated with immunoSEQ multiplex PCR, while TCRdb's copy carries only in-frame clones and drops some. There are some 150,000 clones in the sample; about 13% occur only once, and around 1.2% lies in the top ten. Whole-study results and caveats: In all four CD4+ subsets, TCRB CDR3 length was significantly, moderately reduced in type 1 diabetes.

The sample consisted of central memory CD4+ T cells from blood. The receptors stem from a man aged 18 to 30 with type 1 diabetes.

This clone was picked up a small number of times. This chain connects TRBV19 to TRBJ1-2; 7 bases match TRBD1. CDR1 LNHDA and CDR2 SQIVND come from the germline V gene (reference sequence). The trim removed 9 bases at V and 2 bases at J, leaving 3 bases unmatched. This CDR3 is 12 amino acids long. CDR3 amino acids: CASETGNYGYTF. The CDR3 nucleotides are TGTGCCAGCGAGACAGGGAACTATGGCTACACCTTC.

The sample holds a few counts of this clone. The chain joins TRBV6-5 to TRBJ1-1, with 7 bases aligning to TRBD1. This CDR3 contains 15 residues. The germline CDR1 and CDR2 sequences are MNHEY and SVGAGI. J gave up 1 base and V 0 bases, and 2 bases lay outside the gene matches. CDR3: CASSYSRQGNTEAFF. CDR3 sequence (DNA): TGTGCCAGCAGTTACTCCCGACAGGGGAACACTGAAGCTTTCTTT.

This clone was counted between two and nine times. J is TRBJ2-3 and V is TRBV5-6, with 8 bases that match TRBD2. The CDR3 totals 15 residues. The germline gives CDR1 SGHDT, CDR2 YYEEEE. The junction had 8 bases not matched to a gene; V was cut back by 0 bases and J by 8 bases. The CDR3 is CASSLGSGGTFTQYF. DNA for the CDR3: TGTGCCAGCAGCTTGGGGAGCGGGGGAACATTTACGCAGTATTTT.

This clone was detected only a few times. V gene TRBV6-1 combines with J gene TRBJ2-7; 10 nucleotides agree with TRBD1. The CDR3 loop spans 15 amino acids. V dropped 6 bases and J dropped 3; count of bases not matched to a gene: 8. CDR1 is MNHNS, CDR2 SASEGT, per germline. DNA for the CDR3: TGTGCCAGCAGGGACCCCGGGACAGGGGACTACGAGCAGTACTTC. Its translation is CASRDPGTGDYEQYF.

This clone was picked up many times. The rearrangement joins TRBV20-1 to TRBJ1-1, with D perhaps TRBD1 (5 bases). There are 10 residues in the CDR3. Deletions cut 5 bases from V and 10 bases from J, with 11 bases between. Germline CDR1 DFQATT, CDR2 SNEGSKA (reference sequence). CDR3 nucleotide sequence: TGCAGTGCTCAAAAGACAGCAGCTTTCTTT. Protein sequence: CSAQKTAAFF.

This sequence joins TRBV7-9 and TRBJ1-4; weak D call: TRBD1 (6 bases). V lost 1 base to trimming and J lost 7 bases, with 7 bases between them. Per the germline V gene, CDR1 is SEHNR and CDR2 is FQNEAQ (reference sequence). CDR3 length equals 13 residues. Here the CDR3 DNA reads TGTGCCAGCAGCTTAGTGGACAGTGAAAAACTGTTTTTT. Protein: CASSLVDSEKLFF.

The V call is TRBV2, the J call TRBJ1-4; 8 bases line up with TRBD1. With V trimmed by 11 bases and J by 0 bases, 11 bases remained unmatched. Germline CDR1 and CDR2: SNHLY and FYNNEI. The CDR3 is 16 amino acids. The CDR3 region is CAVPRTGLATNEKLFF. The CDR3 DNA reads TGTGCCGTACCTAGGACAGGGCTTGCAACTAATGAAAAACTGTTTTTT. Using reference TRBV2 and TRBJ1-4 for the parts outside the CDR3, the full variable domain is EPEVTQTPSHQVTQMGQEVILRCVPISNHLYFYWYRQILGQKVEFLVSFYNNEISEKSEIFDDQFSVERPDGSNFTLKIRSTKLEDSAMYFCAVPRTGLATNEKLFFGSGTQLSVL.

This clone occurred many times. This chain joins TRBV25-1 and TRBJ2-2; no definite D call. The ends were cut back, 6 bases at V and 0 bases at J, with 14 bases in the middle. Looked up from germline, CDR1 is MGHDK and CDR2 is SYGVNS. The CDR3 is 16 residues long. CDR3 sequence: CASSASRGSNTGELFF. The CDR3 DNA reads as TGTGCCAGCAGCGCCTCGCGAGGATCGAACACCGGGGAGCTGTTTTTT. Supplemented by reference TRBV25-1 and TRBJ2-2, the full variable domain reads EADIYQTPRYLVIGTGKKITLECSQTMGHDKMYWYQQDPGMELHLIHYSYGVNSTEKGDLSSESTVSRIRTEHFPLTLESARPSHTSQYLCASSASRGSNTGELFFGEGSRLTVL.

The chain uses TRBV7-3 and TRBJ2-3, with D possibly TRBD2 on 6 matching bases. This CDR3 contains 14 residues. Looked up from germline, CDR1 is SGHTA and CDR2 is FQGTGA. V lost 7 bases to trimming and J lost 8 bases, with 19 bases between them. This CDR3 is CASKVGTADGTQYF. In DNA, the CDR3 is TGTGCCAGCAAGGTCGGGACTGCAGATGGTACGCAGTATTTT.

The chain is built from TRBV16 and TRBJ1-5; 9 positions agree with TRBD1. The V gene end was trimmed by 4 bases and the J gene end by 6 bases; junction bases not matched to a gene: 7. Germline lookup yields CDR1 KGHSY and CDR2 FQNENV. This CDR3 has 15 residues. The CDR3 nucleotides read TGTGCCAGCAGCCTCCCAACAGGGGGCGGTCAGCCCCAGCATTTT. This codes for CASSLPTGGGQPQHF.

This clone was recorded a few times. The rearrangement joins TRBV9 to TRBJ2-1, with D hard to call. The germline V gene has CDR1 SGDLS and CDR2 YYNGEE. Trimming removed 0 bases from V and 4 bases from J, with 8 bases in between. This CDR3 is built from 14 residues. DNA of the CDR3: TGTGCCAGCAGCGTAGTCCATCTTTACAATGAGCAGTTCTTC. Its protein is CASSVVHLYNEQFF.

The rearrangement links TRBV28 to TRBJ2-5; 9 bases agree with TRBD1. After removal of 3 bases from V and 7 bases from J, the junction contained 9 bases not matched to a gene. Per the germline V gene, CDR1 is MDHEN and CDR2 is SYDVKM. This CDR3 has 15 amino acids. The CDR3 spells CASSLGTGSLGTQYF. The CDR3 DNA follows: TGTGCCAGCAGTTTGGGGACAGGGTCTTTAGGGACCCAGTACTTC.

This CDR3 reads CASKEGPSSYEQYF. CDR3 nucleotide sequence: TGTGCCAGCAAAGAAGGCCCGTCGTCCTACGAGCAGTACTTC. This chain links TRBV7-6 with TRBJ2-7; D is uncertain. V lost 7 bases to trimming and J lost 1 base, with 14 bases between them. Per the germline V gene, CDR1 is SGHVS and CDR2 is FNYEAQ. The length of the CDR3 is 14 residues.

The CDR3 spells CASSLILAGSYEQYF. The CDR3 DNA sequence: TGTGCCAGCAGCTTAATACTAGCGGGGAGCTACGAGCAGTACTTC. The chain links TRBV11-3 to TRBJ2-7; 10 bases fit TRBD2. The CDR3 spans 15 residues. Looked up from germline, CDR1 is SGHNT and CDR2 is YENEEA. V trimming: 2 bases; J trimming: 3 bases; junction bases outside the gene matches: 4. Filled out from reference TRBV11-3 and TRBJ2-7, the complete variable domain reads EAGVVQSPRYKIIEKKQPVAFWCNPISGHNTLYWYLQNLGQGPELLIRYENEEAVDDSQLPKDRFSAERLKGVDSTLKIQPAELGDSAVYLCASSLILAGSYEQYFGPGTRLTVT.

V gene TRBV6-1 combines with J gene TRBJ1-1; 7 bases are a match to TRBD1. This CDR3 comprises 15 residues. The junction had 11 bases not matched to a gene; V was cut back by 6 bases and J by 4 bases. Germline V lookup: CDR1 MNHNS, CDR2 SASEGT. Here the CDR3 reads CASRREDRSSTEAFF. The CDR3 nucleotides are TGTGCCAGCAGAAGGGAGGACAGGTCGAGCACTGAAGCTTTCTTT.

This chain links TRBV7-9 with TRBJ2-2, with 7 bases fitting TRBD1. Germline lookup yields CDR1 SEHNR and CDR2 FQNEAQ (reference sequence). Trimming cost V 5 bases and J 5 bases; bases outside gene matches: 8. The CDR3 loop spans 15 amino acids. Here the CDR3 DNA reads TGTGCCAGCAGCCCGGGACAGCATATGACCGGGGAGCTGTTTTTT. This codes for CASSPGQHMTGELFF.

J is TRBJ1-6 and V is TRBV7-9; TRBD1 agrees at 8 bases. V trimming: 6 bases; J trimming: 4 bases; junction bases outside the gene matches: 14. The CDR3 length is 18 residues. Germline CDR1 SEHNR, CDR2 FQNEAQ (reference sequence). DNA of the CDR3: TGTGCCAGCAGTGGACAGGGAAGGCCTAGCGGGTATAATTCACCCCTCCACTTT. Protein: CASSGQGRPSGYNSPLHF.

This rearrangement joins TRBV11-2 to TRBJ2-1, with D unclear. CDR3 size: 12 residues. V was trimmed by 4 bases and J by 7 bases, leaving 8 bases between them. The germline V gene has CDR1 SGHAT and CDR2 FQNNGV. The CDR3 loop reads CASSSLGNEQFF. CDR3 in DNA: TGTGCCAGCAGCTCATTAGGGAATGAGCAGTTCTTC.

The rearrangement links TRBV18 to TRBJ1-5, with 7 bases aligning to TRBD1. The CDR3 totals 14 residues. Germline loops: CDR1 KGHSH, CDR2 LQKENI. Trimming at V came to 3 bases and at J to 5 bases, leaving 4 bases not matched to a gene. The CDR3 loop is CASSPDTGDQPQHF. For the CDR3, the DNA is TGTGCCAGCTCACCTGATACAGGGGATCAGCCCCAGCATTTT.

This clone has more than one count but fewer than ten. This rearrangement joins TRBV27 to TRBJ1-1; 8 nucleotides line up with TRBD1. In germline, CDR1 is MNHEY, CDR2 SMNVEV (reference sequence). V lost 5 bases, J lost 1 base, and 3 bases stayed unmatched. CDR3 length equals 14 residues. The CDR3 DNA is TGTGCCAGCAGTCACGGACAGGGGAACACTGAAGCTTTCTTT. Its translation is CASSHGQGNTEAFF.

For the CDR3, the DNA is TGTGCCAGCAGCCCGAGGACAGGGCGCGAAGACACCATATATTTT. It specifies CASSPRTGREDTIYF. The chain employs TRBV9 and TRBJ1-3; 8 bases are a match to TRBD1. There are 15 residues in the CDR3. Per germline, CDR1 SGDLS and CDR2 YYNGEE. With V trimmed by 4 bases and J by 8 bases, 11 bases remained unmatched.

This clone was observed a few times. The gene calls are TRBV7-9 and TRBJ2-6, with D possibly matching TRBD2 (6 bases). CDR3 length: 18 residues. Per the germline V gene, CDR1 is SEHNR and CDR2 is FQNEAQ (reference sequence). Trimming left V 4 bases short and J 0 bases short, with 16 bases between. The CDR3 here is CASSSRGGMGSGANVLTF. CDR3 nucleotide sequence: TGTGCCAGCAGCTCCCGTGGAGGGATGGGCTCTGGGGCCAACGTCCTGACTTTC. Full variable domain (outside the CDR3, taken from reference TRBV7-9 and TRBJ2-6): DTGVSQNPRHKITKRGQNVTFRCDPISEHNRLYWYRQTLGQGPEFLTYFQNEAQLEKSRLLSDRFSAERPKGSFSTLEIQRTEQGDSAMYLCASSSRGGMGSGANVLTFGAGSRLTVL.

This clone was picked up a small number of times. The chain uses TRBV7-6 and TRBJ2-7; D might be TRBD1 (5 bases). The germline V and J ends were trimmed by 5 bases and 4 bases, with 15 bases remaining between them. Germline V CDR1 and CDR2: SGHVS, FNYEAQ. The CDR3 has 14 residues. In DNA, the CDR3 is TGTGCCAGCAGCCTCGACGATGGGGCATACGAGCAGTACTTC. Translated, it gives CASSLDDGAYEQYF.

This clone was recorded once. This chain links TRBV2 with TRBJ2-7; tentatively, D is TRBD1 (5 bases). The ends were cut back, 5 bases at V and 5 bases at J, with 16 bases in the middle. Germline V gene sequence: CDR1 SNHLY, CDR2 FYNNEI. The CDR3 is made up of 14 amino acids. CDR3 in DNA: TGTGCCAGCAGTCTAGACCAGGGCCCGGACGAGCAGTACTTC. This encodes CASSLDQGPDEQYF.

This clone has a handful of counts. The CDR3 DNA reads TGCGCCAGCAGTCGGGGAGGGTCTACCGGGGAGCTGTTTTTT. This encodes CASSRGGSTGELFF. The V call is TRBV10-2, the J call TRBJ2-2; 7 bases are a match to TRBD2. V lost 5 bases, J lost 5 bases, and 5 bases stayed unmatched. There are 14 residues in the CDR3. Per the germline V gene, CDR1 is WSHSY and CDR2 is SAAADI.

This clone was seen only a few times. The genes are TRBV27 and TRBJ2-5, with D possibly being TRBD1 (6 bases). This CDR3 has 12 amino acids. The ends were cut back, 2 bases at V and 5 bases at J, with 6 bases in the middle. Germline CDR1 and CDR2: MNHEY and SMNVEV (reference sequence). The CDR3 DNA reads TGTGCCAGCAGTTTACAGGGGGAGACCCAGTACTTC. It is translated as CASSLQGETQYF.

The CDR3, as DNA: TGTGCCAGCAGCTTAGGTGTAGACACTGAAGCTTTCTTT. Translating gives CASSLGVDTEAFF. The chain has TRBV7-2 and TRBJ1-1; D not certain. The CDR3 contains 13 residues. Between the trimmed V and J ends, which lost 1 base and 3 bases, there was a span of 6 bases. CDR1 is SGHTA, CDR2 FQGNSA, per germline. Combining the CDR3 with reference TRBV7-2 and TRBJ1-1 gives the whole variable domain GAGVSQSPSNKVTEKGKDVELRCDPISGHTALYWYRQSLGQGLEFLIYFQGNSAPDKSGLPSDRFSAERTGGSVSTLTIQRTQQEDSAVYLCASSLGVDTEAFFGQGTRLTVV.

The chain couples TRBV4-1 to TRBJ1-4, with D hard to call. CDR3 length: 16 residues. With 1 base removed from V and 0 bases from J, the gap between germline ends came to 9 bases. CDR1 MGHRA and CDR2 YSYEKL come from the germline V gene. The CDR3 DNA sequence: TGCGCCAGCAGCCAAGGGGAACGTGCAACTAATGAAAAACTGTTTTTT. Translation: CASSQGERATNEKLFF.

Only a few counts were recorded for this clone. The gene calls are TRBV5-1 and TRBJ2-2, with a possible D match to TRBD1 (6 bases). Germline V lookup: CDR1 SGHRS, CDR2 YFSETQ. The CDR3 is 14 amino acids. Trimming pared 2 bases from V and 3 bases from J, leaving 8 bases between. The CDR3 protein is CASSFSGDTGELFF. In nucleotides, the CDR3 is TGCGCCAGCAGCTTCTCAGGGGACACCGGGGAGCTGTTTTTT.